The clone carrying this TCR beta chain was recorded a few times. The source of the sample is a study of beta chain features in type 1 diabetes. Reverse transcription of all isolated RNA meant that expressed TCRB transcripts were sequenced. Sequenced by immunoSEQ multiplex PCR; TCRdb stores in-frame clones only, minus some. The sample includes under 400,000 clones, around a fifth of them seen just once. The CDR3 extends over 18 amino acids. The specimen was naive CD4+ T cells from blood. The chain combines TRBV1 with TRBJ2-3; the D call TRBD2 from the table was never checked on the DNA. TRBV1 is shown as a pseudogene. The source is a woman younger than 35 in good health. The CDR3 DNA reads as TGCACCAGCAGCCATTCACATCTAGCGGGGGGAGTCACAGATACGCAGTATTTT. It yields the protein CTSSHSHLAGGVTDTQYF.